The 8 T cell receptor beta chains below were found in one sample sequenced in a study of T-cell reconstitution after alpha-beta-depleted transplantation in children. Unique molecular identifiers featured in how the TCRbeta library was prepared. MiXCR, applied by TCRdb to the PCR reads, yields one record per CDR3 protein. The sample contains just under 350,000 distinct CDR3 sequences, about 17% of which appear only once. The sequencing here drew on PBMCs, mostly from graft donor cells, taken 360 days after TCRalphabeta/CD19-depleted stem cell transplant. The receptors were gathered from a male patient between 2 and 15 years old who had a stem cell transplant for acute lymphoblastic leukemia, so the T cells may come from the graft donor.

This clonotype came up many times. The chain employs TRBV6-5 and TRBJ1-5; weak D call: TRBD1 (6 bases). V lost 5 bases and J 0 bases, leaving 11 bases between the germline ends. This CDR3 comprises 15 residues. The germline V gene has CDR1 MNHEY and CDR2 SVGAGI. DNA of the CDR3: TGTGCCAGCAGTACAGGGTTTTATAGCAATCAGCCCCAGCATTTT. Amino acid sequence: CASSTGFYSNQPQHF.

This clonotype appeared a few times. The gene calls are TRBV27 and TRBJ2-3, with D hard to call. This CDR3 region has 13 residues. V dropped 8 bases and J dropped 2 bases, with 11 bases sitting between them. From germline, CDR1 is MNHEY and CDR2 SMNVEV (reference sequence). CDR3 sequence reads: CASRGRHTDTQYF. Here the CDR3 DNA reads TGTGCCAGCCGAGGTCGGCACACAGATACGCAGTATTTT.

Ten or more counts support this clonotype. V usage is TRBV10-3 and J usage is TRBJ2-7, with D perhaps matching TRBD1 (6 bases). CDR1 ENHRY and CDR2 SYGVKD come from the germline V gene. V was clipped by 5 bases and J by 3 bases, with 11 bases between them. This CDR3 contains 13 residues. The CDR3 nucleotides are TGTGCCATCAGTCCCGACAGGATCTACGAGCAGTACTTC. This codes for CAISPDRIYEQYF.

The genes are TRBV12-3 or TRBV12-4 and TRBJ2-3, with D perhaps matching TRBD1 (5 bases). The CDR3 contains 15 residues. Trimming pared 3 bases from V and 1 base from J, leaving 11 bases between. The CDR3 protein is CASSFRGPGTDTQYF. DNA for the CDR3: TGTGCCAGCAGTTTTAGGGGTCCCGGCACAGATACGCAGTATTTT.

A few counts support this clonotype. J is TRBJ2-3 and V is TRBV5-6, with a possible D match to TRBD2 (5 bases). This CDR3 comprises 17 residues. Germline values: CDR1 SGHDT, CDR2 YYEEEE. Trimming left V 4 bases short and J 1 base short, with 19 bases between. CDR3: CASSLRFGGGRTDTQYF. For the CDR3, the DNA is TGTGCCAGCAGCCTCCGGTTTGGCGGAGGACGCACAGATACGCAGTATTTT.

This chain links TRBV4-3 with TRBJ1-1; 8 nucleotides align to TRBD1. V gave up 0 bases and J gave up 6 bases; unmatched junction bases: 6. The CDR3 length is 15 residues. CDR1 is LGHNA, CDR2 YSLEER, per germline. The CDR3 DNA reads TGCGCCAGCAGCCAAGATACAGGGGGTAGCTCTGAAGCTTTCTTT. Translated, it gives CASSQDTGGSSEAFF.

J is TRBJ2-6 and V is TRBV11-1, with D possibly matching TRBD1 (5 bases). Trimming pared 7 bases from V and 0 bases from J, leaving 22 bases between. Germline CDR1 reads SGHAT; CDR2 reads FQDESV (reference sequence). CDR3 length: 19 residues. In nucleotides, the CDR3 is TGTGCCAGCAACTCCCTCGTAGGAAGGGGATTCTCTGGGGCCAACGTCCTGACTTTC. This translates into CASNSLVGRGFSGANVLTF.

This clonotype was picked up many times. The genes are TRBV12-3 or TRBV12-4 and TRBJ2-3; 9 positions match TRBD2. The CDR3 length is 15 residues. V was pared by 5 bases and J by 7 bases, with 10 bases of the junction left unmatched. As DNA, the CDR3 is TGTGCCAGCAGTACCCGGGGTAGCGGGAGTTATACGCAGTATTTT. Its protein is CASSTRGSGSYTQYF.